Following are 25 T cell receptor beta chains from one sample sequenced in a study of blood T cell repertoires in COVID-19. TCRdb's copy holds only in-frame clones and misses some; the assay was immunoSEQ multiplex PCR. The sample comprises 150,000 to 200,000 clones, roughly 85% of which are singletons, and about 5% rests with the top ten. The sample comprised peripheral blood. These TCRs come from a human donor in a cohort sampled during active COVID-19.

V gene TRBV18 combines with J gene TRBJ1-2, with a tentative D call TRBD1 (6 bases). The V gene lost 0 bases and the J gene lost 4 bases, with 15 bases spanning the gap. The germline CDR1 and CDR2 sequences are KGHSH and LQKENI. The CDR3 length is 16 residues. This chain's CDR3 is CASSPPVGGPIYGYTF. The CDR3 nucleotides read TGTGCCAGCTCACCACCGGTTGGGGGCCCCATCTATGGCTACACCTTC. The variable domain in full, completed from reference TRBV18 and TRBJ1-2, reads NAGVMQNPRHLVRRRGQEARLRCSPMKGHSHVYWYRQLPEEGLKFMVYLQKENIIDESGMPKERFSAEFPKEGPSILRIQQVVRGDSAAYFCASSPPVGGPIYGYTFGSGTRLTVV.

The V gene is TRBV5-1, the J gene TRBJ1-2; 9 nucleotides line up with TRBD1. Unmatched junction bases numbered 10, after V lost 4 bases and J lost 6 bases. CDR1 is SGHRS, CDR2 YFSETQ, per germline. The CDR3 sequence is 15 residues long. The CDR3 nucleotides read TGCGCCAGCAGCCCTGAACAGGGGGCGGTGGATGGCTACACCTTC. Translating gives CASSPEQGAVDGYTF.

The V call is TRBV2, the J call TRBJ2-7, with 14 bases that match TRBD2. The germline V gene has CDR1 SNHLY and CDR2 FYNNEI. V lost 6 bases, J lost 5 bases, and 3 bases stayed unmatched. This CDR3 comprises 14 residues. The CDR3 reads CASSGLAGGHEQYF. In DNA, the CDR3 is TGTGCCAGCAGCGGACTAGCGGGGGGCCACGAGCAGTACTTC.

The rearrangement joins TRBV5-5 to TRBJ2-1; 7 bases map to TRBD2. Trimming removed 3 bases from V and 0 bases from J; junction bases left unmatched: 9. The germline gives CDR1 SGHKS, CDR2 YYEKEE (reference sequence). The CDR3 is made up of 17 amino acids. CDR3 region: CASSSLAVDASYNEQFF. In nucleotides, the CDR3 is TGTGCCAGCAGCTCGCTAGCGGTCGACGCCTCCTACAATGAGCAGTTCTTC.

The chain uses TRBV7-9 and TRBJ1-1, with TRBD1 identical over 7 bases. The germline gives CDR1 SEHNR, CDR2 FQNEAQ (reference sequence). This CDR3 comprises 14 residues. V trimming: 5 bases; J trimming: 0 bases; junction bases outside the gene matches: 3. CDR3 residues: CASSQGGLNTEAFF. In DNA form, the CDR3 reads TGTGCCAGCAGCCAAGGGGGCCTGAACACTGAAGCTTTCTTT.

J is TRBJ2-7 and V is TRBV27; 11 nucleotides agree with TRBD1. This CDR3 spans 13 amino acids. V lost 8 bases to trimming and J lost 3 bases; unmatched junction nucleotides: 3. CDR1 is MNHEY and CDR2 is SMNVEV in the germline V gene (reference sequence). This CDR3 reads CASGTGGIYEQYF. CDR3 coding DNA: TGTGCCAGCGGGACAGGGGGAATCTACGAGCAGTACTTC.

V is TRBV6-6 and J is TRBJ2-5; possible D gene TRBD2, 7 bases. This CDR3 contains 15 residues. Germline V gene lookup returns CDR1 MNHNY and CDR2 SVGAGI (reference sequence). Trimming pared 6 bases from V and 4 bases from J, leaving 18 bases between. The CDR3 is CASRIQGWTRETQYF. The CDR3 region has the DNA TGTGCCAGCAGAATACAGGGTTGGACTAGAGAGACCCAGTACTTC.

The rearrangement joins TRBV5-1 to TRBJ1-2; 10 nucleotides line up with TRBD1. V was clipped by 0 bases and J by 7 bases; unmatched bases: 6. Per the germline V gene, CDR1 is SGHRS and CDR2 is YFSETQ. The CDR3 is 15 residues long. The CDR3 here is CASSLGDRGRSGYTF. The CDR3 DNA reads as TGCGCCAGCAGCTTGGGTGACAGGGGGCGTTCTGGCTACACCTTC.

The chain uses TRBV29-1 and TRBJ2-1; 7 bases match TRBD1. The CDR3 loop spans 17 amino acids. The V gene's germline CDR1 is SQVTM and CDR2 ANQGSEA. V lost 4 bases to trimming and J lost 5 bases; unmatched junction nucleotides: 17. CDR3 sequence: CSVVWVRSPTGNNEQFF. DNA for the CDR3: TGCAGCGTTGTGTGGGTCCGGAGTCCGACAGGGAACAATGAGCAGTTCTTC.

This sequence joins TRBV4-1 and TRBJ1-5; no firm D call. Germline V lookup: CDR1 MGHRA, CDR2 YSYEKL. The V end lost 1 base, the J end lost 7 bases, and 11 bases lay between the germline ends. This CDR3 has 14 residues. CDR3 residues: CASSQVYQEQPQHF. DNA of the CDR3: TGCGCCAGCAGCCAAGTCTATCAGGAACAGCCCCAGCATTTT.

The chain links TRBV5-1 to TRBJ2-3; no firm D call. The V end lost 0 bases, the J end lost 3 bases, and 8 bases lay between the germline ends. There are 14 residues in the CDR3. Germline CDR1 SGHRS, CDR2 YFSETQ. The CDR3 sequence is CASSLVPVTDTQYF. CDR3 nucleotide sequence: TGCGCCAGCAGCTTGGTACCAGTAACAGATACGCAGTATTTT.

This sequence joins TRBV4-3 and TRBJ2-3; weak D call: TRBD1 (5 bases). The CDR3 has 18 amino acids. The germline V gene has CDR1 LGHNA and CDR2 YSLEER. Deletions cut 0 bases from V and 7 bases from J, with 23 bases between. CDR3 loop: CASSQDFQGTLRSNTQYF. CDR3 nucleotide sequence: TGCGCCAGCAGCCAAGATTTCCAGGGAACCCTGAGGTCGAATACGCAGTATTTT.

This clone was found once. The rearrangement uses TRBV5-6 and TRBJ2-3, with 11 bases aligning to TRBD2. Germline loops: CDR1 SGHDT, CDR2 YYEEEE. The junction had 3 bases not matched to a gene; V was cut back by 1 base and J by 5 bases. The CDR3 covers 15 residues. The DNA of the CDR3 is TGTGCCAGCAGCTTGCGTCTAGCGGGGGGAGATACGCAGTATTTT. It yields the protein CASSLRLAGGDTQYF.

The chain uses TRBV2 and TRBJ2-5, with D possibly TRBD2 on 5 matching bases. Germline-derived CDR1 and CDR2 are SNHLY and FYNNEI. The V and J ends lost 2 bases and 5 bases respectively, with 15 bases between them. The length of the CDR3 is 15 residues. This chain's CDR3 is CASSERRPPGETQYF. CDR3 sequence (DNA): TGTGCCAGCAGTGAAAGGAGGCCGCCTGGGGAGACCCAGTACTTC.

The chain recombines TRBV5-1 with TRBJ2-1, with a possible D match to TRBD2 (5 bases). With 0 bases removed from V and 0 bases from J, the gap between germline ends came to 7 bases. The CDR3 sequence is 15 residues long. Germline CDR1 reads SGHRS; CDR2 reads YFSETQ. In nucleotides, the CDR3 is TGCGCCAGCAGCTTGGGGGAGAGCTCCTACAATGAGCAGTTCTTC. This encodes CASSLGESSYNEQFF.

The chain couples TRBV5-4 to TRBJ2-7, with 8 bases that match TRBD1. The CDR3 length is 14 residues. Germline loops: CDR1 SGHNT, CDR2 YYREEE (reference sequence). J gave up 5 bases and V 4 bases, and 8 bases lay outside the gene matches. The CDR3 DNA reads as TGTGCCAGCAGCCCCCGGACAGGGTTCGACGAGCAGTACTTC. Translating it yields CASSPRTGFDEQYF. Combining the CDR3 with reference TRBV5-4 and TRBJ2-7 gives the whole variable domain ETGVTQSPTHLIKTRGQQVTLRCSSQSGHNTVSWYQQALGQGPQFIFQYYREEENGRGNFPPRFSGLQFPNYSSELNVNALELDDSALYLCASSPRTGFDEQYFGPGTRLTVT.

The CDR3 nucleotides are TGTGCCAGTAGTAGATGGACAGGGGGGTCCCTAGCCAAAAACATTCAGTACTTC. Protein product: CASSRWTGGSLAKNIQYF. The J gene is TRBJ2-4, the V gene TRBV19; 10 positions agree with TRBD1. The CDR3 is 18 residues long. J lost 0 bases, V lost 4 bases, and 9 bases had no gene match. Germline CDR1 LNHDA, CDR2 SQIVND (reference sequence).

The chain links TRBV28 to TRBJ1-2; D is possibly TRBD1 (5 bases). CDR1 is MDHEN and CDR2 is SYDVKM in the germline V gene. V lost 3 bases to trimming and J lost 2 bases, with 10 bases between them. There are 14 residues in the CDR3. The DNA of the CDR3 is TGTGCCAGCAGTTTTGCAGGGCCCAACTATGGCTACACCTTC. Translation: CASSFAGPNYGYTF.

J is TRBJ2-7 and V is TRBV30; tentative D call: TRBD1 (6 bases). V was trimmed by 2 bases and J by 3 bases, leaving 11 bases between them. The CDR3 has 13 amino acids. Germline V gene lookup returns CDR1 GTSNPN and CDR2 SVGIG (reference sequence). The chain's CDR3 is CAWSLGGGYEQYF. The CDR3 DNA sequence: TGTGCCTGGAGTCTAGGGGGTGGCTACGAGCAGTACTTC.

The V call is TRBV12-3 or TRBV12-4, the J call TRBJ2-7; D is unresolved. The V end was cut by 6 bases, the J end by 2 bases, with 5 bases between. The CDR3 loop spans 11 amino acids. This chain's CDR3 is CASSRAYEQYF. CDR3 nucleotide sequence: TGTGCCAGCAGCCGCGCCTACGAGCAGTACTTC.

This clone was counted once. The chain recombines TRBV7-3 with TRBJ2-7, with TRBD1 identical over 12 bases. Losses at the gene ends were 5 bases for V and 6 bases for J; bases not matched to a gene: 8. The germline V gene has CDR1 SGHTA and CDR2 FQGTGA. The CDR3 covers 15 residues. The CDR3 sequence: CASSPGQGARGEQYF. The DNA of the CDR3 is TGTGCCAGCAGCCCGGGACAGGGGGCGAGAGGCGAGCAGTACTTC.

The V and J genes are TRBV7-2 and TRBJ1-2; unclear D gene. Germline CDR1 SGHTA, CDR2 FQGNSA. CDR3 size: 15 residues. V dropped 5 bases and J dropped 1 base, with 14 bases sitting between them. The DNA of the CDR3 is TGTGCCAGCAGCCGTGGTGGGCAGCTTAACTATGGCTACACCTTC. It specifies CASSRGGQLNYGYTF.

The chain couples TRBV19 to TRBJ1-2, with D possibly being TRBD1 (5 bases). V lost 5 bases and J 2 bases, leaving 12 bases between the germline ends. This CDR3 spans 14 amino acids. The germline V gene has CDR1 LNHDA and CDR2 SQIVND (reference sequence). The CDR3 loop is CASSAGGVNYGYTF. The DNA of the CDR3 is TGTGCCAGTAGTGCCGGGGGTGTAAACTATGGCTACACCTTC.

The chain has TRBV4-1 and TRBJ2-7; 7 positions agree with TRBD2. The trim removed 4 bases at V and 1 base at J, leaving 7 bases unmatched. CDR1 and CDR2 (germline): MGHRA, YSYEKL. The CDR3 is 15 amino acids. The CDR3 bases are TGCGCCAGCAGCCCCGTCCTAGCGGCATCCTACGAGCAGTACTTC. The encoded protein is CASSPVLAASYEQYF.

The CDR3 region is CASSFASYYGYTF. The CDR3 coding sequence is TGTGCCAGCAGTTTTGCAAGCTACTATGGCTACACCTTC. This chain links TRBV28 with TRBJ1-2; D gene ambiguous. V was trimmed by 3 bases and J by 3 bases, leaving 8 bases between them. CDR1 and CDR2 (germline): MDHEN, SYDVKM. CDR3 length equals 13 residues.